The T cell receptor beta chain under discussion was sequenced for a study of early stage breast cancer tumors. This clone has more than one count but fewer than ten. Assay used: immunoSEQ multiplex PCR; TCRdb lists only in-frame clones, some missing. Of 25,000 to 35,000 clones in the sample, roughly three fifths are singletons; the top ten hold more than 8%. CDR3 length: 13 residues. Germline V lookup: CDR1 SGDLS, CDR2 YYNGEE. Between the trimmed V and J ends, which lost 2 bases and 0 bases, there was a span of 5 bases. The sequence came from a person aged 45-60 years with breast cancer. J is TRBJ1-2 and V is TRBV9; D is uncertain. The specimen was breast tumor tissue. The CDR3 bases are TGTGCCAGCAGCGTGAGACCTAACTATGGCTACACCTTC. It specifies CASSVRPNYGYTF.